The rows below give T cell receptor beta chains drawn from one sample of a study of cytomegalovirus exposure and HLA in healthy donors. Sequenced by immunoSEQ multiplex PCR; TCRdb stores in-frame clones only, minus some. The profile shows some 190,000 clones, roughly 85% of them singletons. Specimen: PBMCs. These receptors originate from a boy aged 2 to 9 in good health and CMV-seronegative. Both conserved end residues are part of each CDR3. The order of the fields is J gene, clone size, V gene, D gene, CDR3 DNA, CDR3 protein. D genes are given only for firm matches. Some rows mark clone size as missing; the rest say once, few, many or name a class of expanded clone.

>TRBJ2-3|NA|TRBV15|NA
TGTGCCACCAGCAGAGTCCAGCGGGCCCTCACAGATACGCAGTATTTT
CATSRVQRALTDTQYF
>TRBJ2-7|NA|TRBV9|TRBD2
TGTGCCAGCTCCTGGCGGGGGGAGACCTACGAGCAGTACTTC
CASSWRGETYEQYF
>TRBJ1-1|NA|TRBV28|TRBD1
TGTGCCAGCAGGCAAGGGACAGGGTTTACGCACACTGAAGCTTTCTTT
CASRQGTGFTHTEAFF
>TRBJ2-7|NA|TRBV2|NA
TGTGCCAGCAGGAACGGTGCCTCCTACGAGCAGTACTTC
CASRNGASYEQYF
>TRBJ1-4|NA|TRBV5-5|TRBD1
TGTGCCAGCAGCTCGACAGGGAAAGGGCGTGAAAAACTGTTTTTT
CASSSTGKGREKLFF
>TRBJ1-2|NA|TRBV6-5|NA
TGTGCCAGCAGTTACCGGGACAAGGGCGGCTACACCTTC
CASSYRDKGGYTF
>TRBJ1-4|NA|TRBV6-1|NA
TGTGCCAGCACCCGGGAGGAGACTAATGAAAAACTGTTTTTT
CASTREETNEKLFF
>TRBJ2-7|NA|TRBV28|NA
TGTGCCAGCAGCCAAATACGAGGCCGGGGCTACGAGCAGTACTTC
CASSQIRGRGYEQYF
>TRBJ2-7|NA|TRBV28|NA
TGTGCCAGCAGTAAAAGCGGGCCCAGCTCCTACGAGCAGTACTTC
CASSKSGPSSYEQYF
>TRBJ2-3|NA|TRBV5-8|NA
TGTGCCAGCAGCTTGGAGGGGGGGCACACAGATACGCAGTATTTT
CASSLEGGHTDTQYF
>TRBJ1-2|NA|TRBV28|NA
TGTGCCAGCAGTTACTCCAGGGGAGACTATGGCTACACCTTC
CASSYSRGDYGYTF
>TRBJ1-2|NA|TRBV30|NA
TGTGCCTGGAGACCCGGCAGGGACTATGGCTACACCTTC
CAWRPGRDYGYTF
>TRBJ1-5|NA|TRBV18|NA
TGTGCCAGTAACGCAGGGGGCAATCAGCCCCAGCATTTT
CASNAGGNQPQHF
>TRBJ2-5|NA|TRBV5-1|TRBD1
TGCGCCGGCAGCTTGACAGGGGTGGAGACCCAGTACTTC
CAGSLTGVETQYF
>TRBJ2-2|NA|TRBV27|NA
TGTGCCAGCAGTTTACTTCCAGACACCGGGGAGCTGTTTTTT
CASSLLPDTGELFF
>TRBJ2-1|NA|TRBV11-2|TRBD1
TGTGCCAGCAGCGTTCCCGGGACAGGGAGCAATGAGCAGTTCTTC
CASSVPGTGSNEQFF
>TRBJ2-7|NA|TRBV18|NA
TGTGCCAGCTCACCACCGTTGGCGGCACCCTACGAGCAGTACTTC
CASSPPLAAPYEQYF
>TRBJ1-3|NA|TRBV28|NA
TGTGCCAGCAGTTTTCTCTCCGGGAGGGGGACTGGAAACACCATATATTTT
CASSFLSGRGTGNTIYF
>TRBJ2-2|NA|TRBV4-1|NA
TGCGCCAGCAGCCAAGACGGGGGAAGGTACGCCGGGGAGCTGTTTTTT
CASSQDGGRYAGELFF
>TRBJ2-7|NA|TRBV5-1|TRBD1
TGCGCCAGCAGCTTGGGGACAGGGGTTACCTACGAGCAGTACTTC
CASSLGTGVTYEQYF
>TRBJ2-7|NA|TRBV2|TRBD1
TGTGCCAGCAGTGACGTCCAGGGGGCCTACGAGCAGTACTTC
CASSDVQGAYEQYF
>TRBJ2-7|NA|TRBV5-4|TRBD2
TGTGCCAGCAGCTTGGCTTCTAGCGGGAGGGGGTACGAGCAGTACTTC
CASSLASSGRGYEQYF
>TRBJ1-2|few|TRBV9|NA
TGTGCCAGCAGTGGGGCTCGTAACTATGGCTACACCTTC
CASSGARNYGYTF
>TRBJ1-1|NA|TRBV18|NA
TGTGCCAGCTCACCCCACACCAACACTGAAGCTTTCTTT
CASSPHTNTEAFF
>TRBJ1-5|NA|TRBV28|TRBD1
TGTGCCAGCAGTTTTTCACTCCTCCTCAGGGGGCTGGGGCAGCCCCAGCATTTT
CASSFSLLLRGLGQPQHF
>TRBJ1-1|NA|TRBV19|TRBD1
TGTGCCAGTAGTGTGGACAGGGTGAACACTGAAGCTTTCTTT
CASSVDRVNTEAFF
>TRBJ2-7|few|TRBV6-1|TRBD2
TGTGCCAGCAGTGAAGCGGGGGGGACCCGGACCTACGAGCAGTACTTC
CASSEAGGTRTYEQYF
>TRBJ2-1|NA|TRBV27|TRBD1
TGTGCCAGCAGCCGACAGGGCAAGCAGTTCTTC
CASSRQGKQFF
>TRBJ2-7|NA|TRBV6-5|NA
TGTGCCAGCAGTTACTCGAGTATTTACAGGGAAGGCGAGCAGTACTTC
CASSYSSIYREGEQYF
>TRBJ2-3|NA|TRBV19|NA
TGTGCCAGTATGACAGCATCCACAGATACGCAGTATTTT
CASMTASTDTQYF
>TRBJ2-1|NA|TRBV6-1|TRBD1
TGTGCCAGCAGTGAAGATGGGACAGTCTACAATGAGCAGTTCTTC
CASSEDGTVYNEQFF
>TRBJ2-2|once|TRBV4-1|NA
TGCGCCAGCAGCCCAGGGTCCGGGGAGCTGTTTTTT
CASSPGSGELFF
>TRBJ2-2|NA|TRBV6-6|NA
TGTGCCAGCAGTTATGGGAGTTCGACCGGGGAGCTGTTTTTT
CASSYGSSTGELFF
>TRBJ1-5|NA|TRBV30|NA
TGTGCCTGGAGTGTACGCAGGGACAATCAGCCCCAGCATTTT
CAWSVRRDNQPQHF
>TRBJ1-4|NA|TRBV7-2|NA
TGTGCCAGCAGCTCGCCGGAGGGTGAAAAACTGTTTTTT
CASSSPEGEKLFF
>TRBJ2-7|NA|TRBV6-1|NA
TGTGCCAGCAGTCCTCAGGGACTTTCCTACGAGCAGTACTTC
CASSPQGLSYEQYF
>TRBJ1-1|NA|TRBV6-5|NA
TGTGCCAGCAGTTACGGTAGTGAAGCTTTCTTT
CASSYGSEAFF
>TRBJ2-7|NA|TRBV27|NA
TGTGCCAGCAGTTTTTCTTTCAGATACGAGCAGTACTTC
CASSFSFRYEQYF
>TRBJ2-7|few|TRBV5-6|TRBD1
TGTGCCAGCAGTTGGGACAGGGGGCCCTACGAGCAGTACTTC
CASSWDRGPYEQYF
>TRBJ2-7|NA|TRBV30|TRBD1
TGTGCCTGGAGTCCATTAGGGACAGGGGTTAACTACGAGCAGTACTTC
CAWSPLGTGVNYEQYF
>TRBJ1-4|NA|TRBV28|TRBD1
TGTGCCAGTACGGGACAGTTTACTGAAAAACTGTTTTTT
CASTGQFTEKLFF